This TCR beta chain was identified in a study of cytomegalovirus exposure and HLA in healthy donors. Study context: Most donors, around 81% of 350 to 450 genotyped, fell in the Caucasian-associated ancestry cluster.

PCR involved 60 Vbeta and 13 Jbeta primers. In the original analysis: A follow-up analysis tallied tens of millions of unique TCR beta chains, roughly 11 million shared. This table comes from immunoSEQ multiplex PCR, and its TCRdb copy is limited to in-frame clones, with some not included. D and trimming were read from the DNA, whereas the V and J calls and clone size are those reported in that table. The sample carries about 150,000 clones, over 60% recorded once. This CDR3 has 18 amino acids. The germline CDR1 and CDR2 sequences are SEHNR and FQNEAQ (reference sequence). V lost 4 bases and J 0 bases, leaving 21 bases between the germline ends.

The chain couples TRBV7-9 to TRBJ1-1, with D tentatively TRBD1 (6 bases). The sequenced sample consisted of PBMCs. This clonotype was obtained from a young woman in good health and CMV-seronegative. CDR3 residues: CASSSKFTAGTLNTEAFF. In nucleotides, the CDR3 is TGTGCCAGCAGCTCCAAATTCACAGCCGGGACATTGAACACTGAAGCTTTCTTT.